Presented here are 32 T cell receptor beta chains from one specimen sequenced in a study of control samples from healthy donors and cancer patients. The data were produced by immunoSEQ multiplex PCR, yet TCRdb's version contains in-frame clones alone and is incomplete. This table holds approximately 150,000 clones, 80% to 90% found once. The sample taken for sequencing was blood. The source of these receptors is a man younger than 35 in good health.

The chain joins TRBV9 to TRBJ1-6; tentatively, D is TRBD1 (5 bases). CDR3 length equals 17 residues. V was cut by 4 bases and J by 5 bases, with 19 bases left in between. In germline, CDR1 is SGDLS, CDR2 YYNGEE. CDR3 in DNA: TGTGCCAGCAGCCCCTTCGGCCGGTTGGGGGATAATTCACCCCTCCACTTT. Its translation: CASSPFGRLGDNSPLHF. The whole variable domain, filled in from reference TRBV9 and TRBJ1-6, reads DSGVTQTPKHLITATGQRVTLRCSPRSGDLSVYWYQQSLDQGLQFLIQYYNGEERAKGNILERFSAQQFPDLHSELNLSSLELGDSALYFCASSPFGRLGDNSPLHFGNGTRLTVT.

The chain links TRBV4-2 to TRBJ1-3; perhaps TRBD1 as D (6 bases). The length of the CDR3 is 14 residues. The V end was cut by 2 bases, the J end by 8 bases, with 13 bases between. Germline V gene lookup returns CDR1 LGHNA and CDR2 YNFKEQ. The CDR3 reads CASSQRTAGDTIYF. Here the CDR3 DNA reads TGTGCCAGCAGCCAAAGGACAGCGGGGGACACCATATATTTT.

The chain joins TRBV4-3 to TRBJ1-3, with unresolved D. The CDR3 consists of 13 residues. The ends were cut back, 1 base at V and 4 bases at J, with 5 bases in the middle. The germline gives CDR1 LGHNA, CDR2 YSLEER. The CDR3 reads CASSQARGNTIYF. In DNA form, the CDR3 reads TGCGCCAGCAGCCAAGCCAGGGGAAACACCATATATTTT.

A note on this clone: The same CDR3 can be traced to other DNA sequences in this sample. The genes are TRBV3-1 (or the pseudogene TRBV3-2) and TRBJ2-2; TRBD2 agrees at 13 bases. Germline CDR1 LGHDT, CDR2 YNNKEL (reference sequence). Losses at the gene ends were 0 bases for V and 7 bases for J; bases not matched to a gene: 8. This CDR3 spans 18 amino acids. The CDR3 bases are TGTGCCAGCAGCCAAGATCCTAGACTAGCGGGGGGTGTCGGGGAGCTGTTTTTT. Its protein product is CASSQDPRLAGGVGELFF.

The rearrangement uses TRBV6-6 and TRBJ1-5, with unresolved D. The germline V gene encodes CDR1 MNHNY and CDR2 SVGAGI (reference sequence). V was shortened by 4 bases and J by 6 bases, with 10 bases between the two germline ends. The CDR3 consists of 13 residues. CDR3 loop: CASSSPRAQPQHF. Written as DNA, the CDR3 is TGTGCCAGCAGTTCTCCGCGGGCTCAGCCCCAGCATTTT.

The V and J genes are TRBV4-3 and TRBJ1-2, with D uncertain. The CDR3 length is 15 residues. The germline V and J ends were trimmed by 4 bases and 8 bases, with 20 bases remaining between them. The germline gives CDR1 LGHNA, CDR2 YSLEER. The CDR3 sequence is CASSPVRNIPGGYTF. CDR3 sequence (DNA): TGCGCCAGCAGCCCAGTTCGAAATATACCGGGAGGCTACACCTTC.

For this clone: Other DNA sequences within the sample encode an identical CDR3. The rearrangement uses TRBV5-1 and TRBJ2-7, with D uncertain. This CDR3 contains 14 residues. Trimming removed 0 bases at V and 1 base at J, with 8 bases between. Per germline, CDR1 SGHRS and CDR2 YFSETQ. CDR3 protein: CASSLAGGSYEQYF. In DNA, the CDR3 is TGCGCCAGCAGCTTGGCCGGTGGGTCCTACGAGCAGTACTTC. The complete variable domain, with remaining parts taken from reference TRBV5-1 and TRBJ2-7, reads KAGVTQTPRYLIKTRGQQVTLSCSPISGHRSVSWYQQTPGQGLQFLFEYFSETQRNKGNFPGRFSGRQFSNSRSEMNVSTLELGDSALYLCASSLAGGSYEQYFGPGTRLTVT.

V usage is TRBV10-2 and J usage is TRBJ1-5, with a possible D match to TRBD1 (6 bases). V dropped 6 bases and J dropped 7 bases, with 16 bases sitting between them. Germline CDR1 and CDR2: WSHSY and SAAADI. There are 14 residues in the CDR3. As DNA, the CDR3 is TGCGCCAGCAGGACCTCCGGGGGCGGCCAGCCCCAGCATTTT. It encodes CASRTSGGGQPQHF.

The chain is built from TRBV10-2 and TRBJ1-5, with D possibly TRBD1 on 5 matching bases. The V end was cut by 5 bases, the J end by 2 bases, with 10 bases between. Germline CDR1 and CDR2: WSHSY and SAAADI. The CDR3 has 14 residues. CDR3 nucleotides: TGCGCCAGCAGTACTACACAGGGCAATCAGCCCCAGCATTTT. It encodes CASSTTQGNQPQHF.

The V call is TRBV28, the J call TRBJ1-5; D ambiguous. CDR1 and CDR2 from the germline V gene are MDHEN and SYDVKM. The V and J ends lost 4 bases and 3 bases respectively, with 10 bases between them. The CDR3 is 14 residues long. Here the CDR3 DNA reads TGTGCCAGCAGTTCCGGCTTACTCAATCAGCCCCAGCATTTT. Residues: CASSSGLLNQPQHF.

This clone was recorded only once. The genes are TRBV9 and TRBJ2-3; TRBD1 or TRBD2 may be the D gene (5 bases each). The CDR3 length is 12 residues. CDR1 is SGDLS, CDR2 YYNGEE, per germline. Trimming left V 4 bases short and J 6 bases short, with 9 bases between. CDR3 sequence: CASSRDEDTQYF. CDR3 coding DNA: TGTGCCAGCAGCAGGGACGAGGATACGCAGTATTTT.

A single count supports this clone. The chain recombines TRBV13 with TRBJ1-1; D unresolved. The germline V gene has CDR1 PRHDT and CDR2 FYEKMQ (reference sequence). The CDR3 consists of 12 residues. With 4 bases removed from V and 5 bases from J, the gap between germline ends came to 8 bases. The CDR3 nucleotides are TGTGCCAGCAGCTCGGGCCCTACTGAAGCTTTCTTT. It yields the protein CASSSGPTEAFF. The full variable domain, its missing parts supplied by reference TRBV13 and TRBJ1-1, is AAGVIQSPRHLIKEKRETATLKCYPIPRHDTVYWYQQGPGQDPQFLISFYEKMQSDKGSIPDRFSAQQFSDYHSELNMSSLELGDSALYFCASSSGPTEAFFGQGTRLTVV.

This CDR3 is CASTLARSVSPLHF. CDR3 nucleotides: TGTGCCAGCACTCTGGCTCGAAGTGTTTCACCCCTCCACTTT. This chain joins TRBV2 and TRBJ1-6; no reliable D call. This CDR3 is built from 14 residues. Between the trimmed V and J ends, which lost 7 bases and 9 bases, there was a span of 16 bases. Looked up from germline, CDR1 is SNHLY and CDR2 is FYNNEI.

The V and J genes are TRBV6-1 and TRBJ1-5, with 9 bases that match TRBD1. The germline V gene encodes CDR1 MNHNS and CDR2 SASEGT. V shed 2 bases and J 0 bases; nucleotides not matched to a gene: 5. The CDR3 length is 17 residues. The CDR3 loop reads CASSELGTGFSNQPQHF. CDR3 DNA sequence: TGTGCCAGCAGTGAATTGGGGACAGGGTTTAGCAATCAGCCCCAGCATTTT.

This chain connects TRBV5-6 to TRBJ1-1; TRBD1 is a possible D gene (5 bases). Germline V lookup: CDR1 SGHDT, CDR2 YYEEEE. V shed 4 bases and J shed 11 bases, with 15 bases lying between them. This CDR3 is built from 12 residues. CDR3 DNA: TGTGCCAGCAGCCATGGGACGGAAGGGGCTTTCTTT. Translation: CASSHGTEGAFF.

V and J are TRBV9 and TRBJ2-5, with 7 bases aligning to TRBD2. The CDR3 has 14 amino acids. Germline V gene data show CDR1 as SGDLS and CDR2 as YYNGEE. The J segment lost 6 bases and the V segment lost 3 bases, leaving 8 bases of the junction unmatched. This CDR3 is CASSGTGGEKTQYF. Here the CDR3 DNA reads TGTGCCAGCAGCGGGACTGGGGGGGAGAAGACCCAGTACTTC.

The rearrangement joins TRBV20-1 to TRBJ2-5, with TRBD1 as a possible D gene (5 bases). The germline V and J ends were trimmed by 6 bases and 4 bases, with 9 bases remaining between them. Germline-derived CDR1 and CDR2 are DFQATT and SNEGSKA (reference sequence). This CDR3 region has 11 residues. The CDR3 DNA follows: TGCAGTGCAGGGGTGGGAGAGACCCAGTACTTC. It translates to CSAGVGETQYF.

The V call is TRBV10-3, the J call TRBJ2-5; D may be TRBD1 (5 bases). The V gene lost 4 bases and the J gene lost 1 base, with 16 bases spanning the gap. The germline V gene encodes CDR1 ENHRY and CDR2 SYGVKD. The CDR3 is 16 amino acids. The CDR3 nucleotides read TGTGCCATCAGTGGCGACGATGGTAGGGGCCAAGAGACCCAGTACTTC. It codes for CAISGDDGRGQETQYF.

V gene TRBV7-2 combines with J gene TRBJ2-7; 9 bases match TRBD1. Germline CDR1 and CDR2: SGHTA and FQGNSA. The CDR3 loop spans 14 amino acids. The V gene end was trimmed by 7 bases and the J gene end by 9 bases; junction bases not matched to a gene: 13. The CDR3 here is CASTLTQGATTQYF. The CDR3 bases are TGTGCCAGCACCCTAACACAGGGGGCTACGACGCAGTACTTC.

The rearrangement uses TRBV6-5 and TRBJ1-1, with TRBD1 as a possible D gene (5 bases). This CDR3 contains 14 residues. V lost 2 bases to trimming and J lost 8 bases, with 15 bases between them. Looked up from germline, CDR1 is MNHEY and CDR2 is SVGAGI. The CDR3 is CASSYGVGTTEAFF. Written as DNA, the CDR3 is TGTGCCAGCAGTTACGGGGTCGGGACCACAGAAGCTTTCTTT.

V and J are TRBV2 and TRBJ2-7; maybe TRBD1 (6 bases). CDR1 and CDR2 (germline): SNHLY, FYNNEI. The CDR3 runs to 15 residues. V lost 10 bases and J lost 0, with 19 bases in between. CDR3 DNA sequence: TGTGCCATCAAGGGTGACAGGCTGAGCTCCTACGAGCAGTACTTC. Its translation is CAIKGDRLSSYEQYF.

V usage is TRBV9 and J usage is TRBJ1-6; D not resolved. The germline V gene encodes CDR1 SGDLS and CDR2 YYNGEE. Trimming left V 4 bases short and J 7 bases short, with 9 bases between. The CDR3 extends over 13 amino acids. CDR3 loop: CASSPRTNSPLHF. For the CDR3, the DNA is TGTGCCAGCAGCCCAAGGACGAATTCACCCCTCCACTTT.

The gene calls are TRBV20-1 and TRBJ1-1, with D possibly being TRBD1 (6 bases). The V and J ends lost 8 bases and 7 bases respectively, with 14 bases between them. Looked up from germline, CDR1 is DFQATT and CDR2 is SNEGSKA (reference sequence). CDR3 length: 11 residues. The CDR3 nucleotides are TGCAGTTCCAAAGGAGGGGGTGAAGCTTTCTTT. As protein: CSSKGGGEAFF.

This clone was found once. J is TRBJ2-3 and V is TRBV25-1; D is undetermined. Germline V lookup: CDR1 MGHDK, CDR2 SYGVNS. The germline V and J ends were trimmed by 6 bases and 2 bases, with 0 bases remaining between them. This CDR3 contains 10 residues. In nucleotides, the CDR3 is TGTGCCAGCAGCACAGATACGCAGTATTTT. It codes for CASSTDTQYF.

This clone was seen only once. The rearrangement uses TRBV2 and TRBJ2-3; the match to TRBD2 covers 10 bases. This CDR3 is 16 amino acids long. V was pared by 8 bases and J by 0 bases, with 8 bases of the junction left unmatched. Germline V lookup: CDR1 SNHLY, CDR2 FYNNEI. CDR3 loop: CASEDPAGGSTDTQYF. CDR3 in DNA: TGTGCCAGCGAGGACCCAGCGGGGGGGAGCACAGATACGCAGTATTTT.

The rearrangement links TRBV29-1 to TRBJ1-1; TRBD1 agrees at 7 bases. This CDR3 has 12 amino acids. CDR1 and CDR2 from the germline V gene are SQVTM and ANQGSEA. J lost 0 bases, V lost 7 bases, and 2 bases had no gene match. The CDR3 spells CSAGQVNTEAFF. Here the CDR3 DNA reads TGCAGCGCTGGACAGGTGAACACTGAAGCTTTCTTT. The full variable domain, with the rest looked up from reference TRBV29-1 and TRBJ1-1, is SAVISQKPSRDICQRGTSLTIQCQVDSQVTMMFWYRQQPGQSLTLIATANQGSEATYESGFVIDKFPISRPNLTFSTLTVSNMSPEDSSIYLCSAGQVNTEAFFGQGTRLTVV.

This chain connects TRBV2 to TRBJ2-7, with D perhaps matching TRBD2 (6 bases). The CDR3 totals 12 residues. V shed 6 bases and J shed 2 bases, with 8 bases lying between them. CDR1 SNHLY and CDR2 FYNNEI come from the germline V gene. The CDR3 sequence is CASRGGPYEQYF. DNA for the CDR3: TGTGCCAGCAGGGGGGGTCCCTACGAGCAGTACTTC.

The V and J genes are TRBV27 and TRBJ2-1, with a possible D match to TRBD1 (5 bases). CDR3 size: 13 residues. Germline V gene sequence: CDR1 MNHEY, CDR2 SMNVEV (reference sequence). Trimming took 6 bases from V and 2 from J, leaving 8 bases between them. CDR3 region: CASRGLAYNEQFF. The CDR3 DNA reads as TGTGCCAGCAGGGGGCTGGCCTACAATGAGCAGTTCTTC.

This chain uses TRBV15 with TRBJ2-3; 7 nucleotides line up with TRBD1. Germline V CDR1 and CDR2: LNHNV, YYDKDF (reference sequence). J gave up 4 bases and V 5 bases, and 12 bases lay outside the gene matches. The CDR3 has 16 residues. The CDR3 sequence: CATSGGDRDPPDTQYF. CDR3 sequence (DNA): TGTGCCACCAGCGGGGGAGACAGGGATCCCCCAGATACGCAGTATTTT.

The genes are TRBV28 and TRBJ1-2, with TRBD1 matching 9 bases. CDR1 and CDR2 (germline): MDHEN, SYDVKM. The CDR3 sequence is 16 residues long. The junction had 10 bases not matched to a gene; V was cut back by 5 bases and J by 3 bases. The CDR3 DNA follows: TGTGCCAGCAGTACAACCGGGGACAGGGAGCACTATGGCTACACCTTC. This codes for CASSTTGDREHYGYTF.

As DNA, the CDR3 is TGTGCCAGCAGCCAAGTACGGGGGTCACCCCTCCACTTT. Translating gives CASSQVRGSPLHF. The chain carries TRBV3-1 (or the pseudogene TRBV3-2) and TRBJ1-6; D is perhaps TRBD1 (5 bases). Trimming removed 1 base at V and 10 bases at J, with 8 bases between. The CDR3 length is 13 residues. CDR1 and CDR2 (germline): LGHDT, YNNKEL (reference sequence).

The chain links TRBV6-5 to TRBJ1-6, with D hard to call. The CDR3 has 13 residues. Germline lookup yields CDR1 MNHEY and CDR2 SVGAGI. V lost 4 bases and J lost 9, with 10 bases in between. For the CDR3, the DNA is TGTGCCAGCAGTTGGGCAACCGGTTCACCCCTCCACTTT. Amino acid sequence: CASSWATGSPLHF.